The rows below give T cell receptor beta chains drawn from one sample of a study of blood T cells in healthy people across ages. TCRdb reprocessed the 5' RACE reads with MiXCR, giving one entry per CDR3 protein. The table has 1.5 million to 2 million distinct CDR3 sequences, around 48% seen once. The sequencing input was blood. These receptors all come from a woman in her thirties or forties in good health. The CDR3 runs from the conserved cysteine through the conserved F or W. Each record gives: clone size, D gene, J gene, V gene, CDR3 protein, CDR3 DNA. A D gene is named only where the DNA matches it firmly. Clone size appears in some rows only: once, few, many, or a class for an expanded clone.

NA,NA,TRBJ2-5,TRBV11-1,CASSLGGQKETQYF,TGTGCCAGCAGCTTAGGCGGACAGAAAGAGACCCAGTACTTC
NA,TRBD2,TRBJ2-3,TRBV6-5,CASSYSIGLAGGSGTDTQYF,TGTGCCAGCAGTTACTCAATAGGGCTAGCGGGGGGGAGTGGCACAGATACGCAGTATTTT
once,TRBD1,TRBJ1-1,TRBV7-3,CASSTTTGGAFDTEAFF,TGTGCCAGCAGCACTACGACAGGGGGCGCTTTTGACACTGAAGCTTTCTTT
once,NA,TRBJ1-6,TRBV6-6,CASRPEEIGAGNSPLHF,TGTGCCAGCAGGCCCGAGGAGATTGGGGCGGGGAATTCACCCCTCCACTTT
NA,TRBD1,TRBJ1-2,TRBV25-1,CASSEMTGGYTF,TGTGCCAGCAGTGAGATGACAGGGGGCTACACCTTC
NA,NA,TRBJ2-7,TRBV20-1,CSANYEQYF,TGCAGTGCTAACTACGAGCAGTACTTC
NA,NA,TRBJ2-5,TRBV28,CASSTGSGEWETQYF,TGTGCCAGCAGTACCGGGAGCGGAGAGTGGGAGACCCAGTACTTC
NA,NA,TRBJ1-1,TRBV6-5,CASSYVPGLEAFF,TGTGCCAGCAGTTACGTGCCGGGACTCGAAGCTTTCTTT
NA,NA,TRBJ1-1,TRBV5-1,CASSLVGGVDEAFF,TGCGCCAGCAGCTTGGTGGGGGGGGTTGATGAAGCTTTCTTT
NA,NA,TRBJ2-1,TRBV2,CASDKPYNEQFF,TGTGCCAGCGACAAACCCTACAATGAGCAGTTCTTC
few,NA,TRBJ2-4,TRBV13,CASSSTTGRDIQYF,TGTGCCAGCAGCTCCACGACAGGGAGGGACATTCAGTACTTC